This T cell receptor (beta chain) was retrieved from a study of cytomegalovirus exposure and HLA in healthy donors. The PCR ran on 60 Vbeta and 13 Jbeta primers. Only in-frame clones appear in the TCRdb table, and some are missing; sequencing was by immunoSEQ multiplex PCR. The profile covers about 86,000 clones, with 75% to 85% appearing a single time and over 12% taken by the ten largest. This clone was recorded once. The antigen is unknown. Study findings and constraints: Later on, analysis showed that most CMV-associated TCR beta chains appeared to be HLA-restricted. The authors later linked a missense DCLRE1C variant to TCR beta V- and J-gene trimming.

The length of the CDR3 is 14 residues. V lost 2 bases and J 3 bases, leaving 10 bases between the germline ends. CDR1 is SGHTA and CDR2 is FQGNSA in the germline V gene. Material: PBMCs. This receptor was identified in a woman aged 40 to 50 in good health and CMV-seropositive. The chain links TRBV7-2 to TRBJ1-2; possible D gene TRBD1, 5 bases. CDR3 loop: CASSLQGWDYGYTF. The CDR3 DNA follows: TGTGCCAGCAGCTTACAGGGATGGGACTATGGCTACACCTTC. Full variable domain (missing parts from reference TRBV7-2 and TRBJ1-2): GAGVSQSPSNKVTEKGKDVELRCDPISGHTALYWYRQSLGQGLEFLIYFQGNSAPDKSGLPSDRFSAERTGGSVSTLTIQRTQQEDSAVYLCASSLQGWDYGYTFGSGTRLTVV.